This TCR beta chain came from a study of blood T cell repertoires in COVID-19. The V gene's germline CDR1 is SGHRS and CDR2 YFSETQ. V shed 0 bases, J shed 2 bases, and the junction held 6 bases outside the gene matches. There are 17 residues in the CDR3. Methods used by the authors: The assay estimated nucleated cells by amplifying reference gene primers. Sequencing was performed with immunoSEQ multiplex PCR; in TCRdb, only in-frame clones are kept and a portion is missing. That table furnishes V, J and clone size, whereas the DNA furnished D and trimming. The data contain some 200,000 clones, approximately 90% of them singletons.

The chain links TRBV5-1 to TRBJ1-5; 9 nucleotides agree with TRBD1. This sequence was found in a man older than 75 with acute or convalescent COVID-19. The material sequenced was peripheral blood. The CDR3 nucleotides read TGCGCCAGCAGCTTGGCACCACGGACAGGGGGCAATCAGCCCCAGCATTTT. It is translated as CASSLAPRTGGNQPQHF. The full variable domain, with the rest looked up from reference TRBV5-1 and TRBJ1-5, is KAGVTQTPRYLIKTRGQQVTLSCSPISGHRSVSWYQQTPGQGLQFLFEYFSETQRNKGNFPGRFSGRQFSNSRSEMNVSTLELGDSALYLCASSLAPRTGGNQPQHFGDGTRLSIL.